A single sample gave rise to the 16 T cell receptor beta chains below, sequenced in a study of CD8 T cells in Susac syndrome. Reverse transcription of roughly 0.5 to 1 ug RNA was performed with random hexamers. From the immunoSEQ multiplex PCR reads, TCRdb called clonotypes with MiXCR, one entry per CDR3 protein. The table records approximately 280,000 distinct CDR3 sequences, about 85% of them present only once. Sequencing was done on a sample of CD8+ T cells from PBMCs. These receptors were collected from a human donor with multiple sclerosis.

The J gene is TRBJ1-5, the V gene TRBV4-1, with D hard to call. Germline V gives CDR1 MGHRA, CDR2 YSYEKL. This CDR3 is 13 amino acids long. Trimming removed 4 bases from V and 3 bases from J, with 7 bases in between. Here the CDR3 reads CASSPQLNQPQHF. The CDR3 coding sequence is TGCGCCAGCAGCCCACAGCTCAATCAGCCCCAGCATTTT.

The chain joins TRBV27 to TRBJ2-2; 7 nucleotides match TRBD2. V trimming: 7 bases; J trimming: 6 bases; junction bases outside the gene matches: 5. CDR3 length: 13 amino acids. Germline V gene sequence: CDR1 MNHEY, CDR2 SMNVEV (reference sequence). The CDR3 DNA reads as TGTGCCAGCACGCTTGGGGGGGCCGGGGAGCTGTTTTTT. Its translation is CASTLGGAGELFF.

V is TRBV6-5 and J is TRBJ1-1; 8 bases are a match to TRBD1. CDR1 is MNHEY and CDR2 is SVGAGI in the germline V gene. The ends lost 7 bases at V and 7 bases at J; junction bases unmatched: 2. This CDR3 region has 11 residues. CDR3 DNA: TGTGCCAGCAAGACAGGGGTTGAAGCTTTCTTT. This encodes CASKTGVEAFF.

The genes are TRBV6-5 and TRBJ2-3; 10 bases agree with TRBD2. J lost 7 bases, V lost 6 bases, and 7 bases had no gene match. The CDR3 length is 14 residues. Germline V gene sequence: CDR1 MNHEY, CDR2 SVGAGI. CDR3 loop: CASRLLAGWNTQYF. The CDR3 DNA reads as TGTGCCAGCAGGTTACTAGCGGGATGGAATACGCAGTATTTT.

J is TRBJ2-5 and V is TRBV7-9; 7 nucleotides align to TRBD1. The CDR3 has 15 residues. V lost 4 bases and J lost 2; bases outside the gene matches: 7. Germline V lookup: CDR1 SEHNR, CDR2 FQNEAQ (reference sequence). DNA of the CDR3: TGTGCCAGCAGCTCTTTTGACAGGGAACAAGAGACCCAGTACTTC. It is translated as CASSSFDREQETQYF.

V gene TRBV7-2 combines with J gene TRBJ2-3, with TRBD1 matching over 9 bases. The CDR3 is made up of 15 amino acids. With 4 bases clipped from V and 2 bases from J, the junction kept 4 bases outside the gene matches. CDR1 is SGHTA and CDR2 is FQGNSA in the germline V gene. Here the CDR3 reads CASSSGTGNTDTQYF. Written as DNA, the CDR3 is TGTGCCAGCAGCTCCGGGACAGGGAACACAGATACGCAGTATTTT.

The rearrangement uses TRBV5-1 and TRBJ2-1, with 7 nucleotides matching TRBD2. Germline CDR1 SGHRS, CDR2 YFSETQ. The CDR3 runs to 19 residues. J lost 0 bases, V lost 4 bases, and 16 bases had no gene match. CDR3 loop: CASSPRRASGSSSYNEQFF. The CDR3, as DNA: TGCGCCAGCAGCCCCAGAAGGGCTAGCGGATCTTCCTCCTACAATGAGCAGTTCTTC.

The chain has TRBV3-1 and TRBJ2-7; the D is unclear. The CDR3 extends over 14 amino acids. The germline V gene encodes CDR1 LGHDT and CDR2 YNNKEL (reference sequence). Trimming removed 1 base at V and 4 bases at J, with 11 bases between. The CDR3 nucleotides read TGTGCCAGCAGCCAAGTTGCTCGAGCTTACGAGCAGTACTTC. Encoded protein: CASSQVARAYEQYF.

V usage is TRBV5-1 and J usage is TRBJ1-6; D ambiguous. V was cut by 8 bases and J by 3 bases, with 21 bases left in between. The CDR3 has 17 amino acids. Germline V gene sequence: CDR1 SGHRS, CDR2 YFSETQ. CDR3 in amino acids: CASRHDPTHGYNSPLHF. The CDR3 DNA is TGCGCCAGTAGGCACGACCCAACTCATGGCTATAATTCACCCCTCCACTTT.

J is TRBJ2-1 and V is TRBV15; TRBD1 agrees at 7 bases. Germline V gene sequence: CDR1 LNHNV, CDR2 YYDKDF (reference sequence). V lost 6 bases and J lost 8; bases outside the gene matches: 13. The CDR3 spans 15 residues. The CDR3 reads CATSTGTAGWDEQFF. For the CDR3, the DNA is TGTGCCACCAGTACCGGGACAGCAGGCTGGGATGAGCAGTTCTTC.

The rearrangement uses TRBV30 and TRBJ1-2, with TRBD1 matching over 7 bases. CDR1 is GTSNPN, CDR2 SVGIG, per germline (reference sequence). The CDR3 contains 13 residues. The V and J ends lost 4 bases and 8 bases, in that order; junction bases with no gene match: 10. CDR3 in amino acids: CAWIRGPGGGYTF. DNA for the CDR3: TGTGCCTGGATTAGGGGGCCCGGGGGAGGCTACACCTTC.

V usage is TRBV4-1 and J usage is TRBJ1-1; D is uncertain. This CDR3 has 14 amino acids. Trimming left V 1 base short and J 1 base short, with 7 bases between. Germline V gene lookup returns CDR1 MGHRA and CDR2 YSYEKL. The CDR3 sequence is CASSQAQRNTEAFF. DNA of the CDR3: TGCGCCAGCAGCCAAGCCCAGAGGAACACTGAAGCTTTCTTT.

The genes are TRBV7-9 and TRBJ2-3; TRBD1 agrees at 11 bases. V lost 10 bases to trimming and J lost 2 bases; unmatched junction nucleotides: 8. CDR1 and CDR2 (germline): SEHNR, FQNEAQ (reference sequence). There are 15 residues in the CDR3. CDR3 sequence (DNA): TGTGCCATCAGTGGGGGACAGGGGGACACAGATACGCAGTATTTT. Translating gives CAISGGQGDTDTQYF.

The chain combines TRBV7-9 with TRBJ2-1; 10 nucleotides match TRBD2. The CDR3 is made up of 17 amino acids. V shed 1 base and J 7 bases; nucleotides not matched to a gene: 10. Germline lookup yields CDR1 SEHNR and CDR2 FQNEAQ (reference sequence). The CDR3 region is CASSLGVLAGVKNEQFF. In DNA form, the CDR3 reads TGTGCCAGCAGCTTAGGAGTCCTAGCGGGAGTGAAGAATGAGCAGTTCTTC. The full variable domain, completed using reference TRBV7-9 and TRBJ2-1, is DTGVSQNPRHKITKRGQNVTFRCDPISEHNRLYWYRQTLGQGPEFLTYFQNEAQLEKSRLLSDRFSAERPKGSFSTLEIQRTEQGDSAMYLCASSLGVLAGVKNEQFFGPGTRLTVL.

This clonotype was counted between two and nine times. The chain employs TRBV27 and TRBJ2-7; D not resolved. Deletions cut 5 bases from V and 0 bases from J, with 5 bases between. The V gene's germline CDR1 is MNHEY and CDR2 SMNVEV (reference sequence). CDR3 length equals 12 residues. CDR3 nucleotides: TGTGCCAGCAGTCTGACCTCCTACGAGCAGTACTTC. Protein product: CASSLTSYEQYF.

This rearrangement joins TRBV25-1 to TRBJ1-1, with D unresolved. V shed 4 bases and J shed 0 bases, with 15 bases lying between them. Germline-derived CDR1 and CDR2 are MGHDK and SYGVNS. This CDR3 comprises 16 residues. CDR3 protein: CASSVFESPMNTEAFF. For the CDR3, the DNA is TGTGCCAGCAGTGTTTTCGAGAGCCCCATGAACACTGAAGCTTTCTTT.